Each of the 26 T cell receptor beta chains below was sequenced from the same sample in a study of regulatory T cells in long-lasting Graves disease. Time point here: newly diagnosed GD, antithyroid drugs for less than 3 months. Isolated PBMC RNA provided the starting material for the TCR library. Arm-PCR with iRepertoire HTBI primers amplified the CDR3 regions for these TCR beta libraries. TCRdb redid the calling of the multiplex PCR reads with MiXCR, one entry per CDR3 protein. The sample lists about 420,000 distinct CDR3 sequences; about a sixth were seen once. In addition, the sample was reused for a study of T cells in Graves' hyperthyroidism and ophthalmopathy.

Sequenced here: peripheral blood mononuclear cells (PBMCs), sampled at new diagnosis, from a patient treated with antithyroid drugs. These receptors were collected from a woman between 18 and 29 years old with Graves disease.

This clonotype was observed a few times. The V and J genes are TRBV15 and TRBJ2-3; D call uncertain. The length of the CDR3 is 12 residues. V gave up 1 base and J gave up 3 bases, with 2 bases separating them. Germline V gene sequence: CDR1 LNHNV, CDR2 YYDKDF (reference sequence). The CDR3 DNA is TGTGCCACCAGCAGAGCAACAGATACGCAGTATTTT. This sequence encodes CATSRATDTQYF.

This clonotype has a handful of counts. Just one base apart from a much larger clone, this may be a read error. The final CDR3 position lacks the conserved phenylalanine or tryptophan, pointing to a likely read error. CDR3 bases: TGTGCCAGCCGTTTAAGACAGGGAGGTCACAATGAGCAGTTCTCC. Protein product: CASRLRQGGHNEQFS. The chain links TRBV28 to TRBJ2-1; TRBD1 might be the D (7 bases). The CDR3 runs 15 residues. The V gene's germline CDR1 is MDHEN and CDR2 SYDVKM.

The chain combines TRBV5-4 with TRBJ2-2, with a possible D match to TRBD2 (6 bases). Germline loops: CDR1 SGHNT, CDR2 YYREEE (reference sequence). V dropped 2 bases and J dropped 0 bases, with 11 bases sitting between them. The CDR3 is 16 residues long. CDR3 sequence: CASSFWRATNTGELFF. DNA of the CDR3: TGTGCCAGCAGCTTTTGGAGGGCCACGAACACCGGGGAGCTGTTTTTT. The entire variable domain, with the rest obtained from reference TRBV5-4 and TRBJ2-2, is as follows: ETGVTQSPTHLIKTRGQQVTLRCSSQSGHNTVSWYQQALGQGPQFIFQYYREEENGRGNFPPRFSGLQFPNYSSELNVNALELDDSALYLCASSFWRATNTGELFFGEGSRLTVL.

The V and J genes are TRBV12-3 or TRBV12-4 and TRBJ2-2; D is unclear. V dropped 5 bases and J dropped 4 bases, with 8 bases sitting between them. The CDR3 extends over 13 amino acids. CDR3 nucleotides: TGTGCCAGCAGTATGCTGATCACCGGGGAGCTGTTTTTT. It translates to CASSMLITGELFF.

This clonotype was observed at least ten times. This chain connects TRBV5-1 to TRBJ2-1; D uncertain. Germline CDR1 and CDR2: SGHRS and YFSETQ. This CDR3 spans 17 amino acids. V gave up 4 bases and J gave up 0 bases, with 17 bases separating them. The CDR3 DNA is TGCGCCAGCAGCGCCTCCGTGGGCCATAGCTCCTACAATGAGCAGTTCTTC. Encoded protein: CASSASVGHSSYNEQFF.

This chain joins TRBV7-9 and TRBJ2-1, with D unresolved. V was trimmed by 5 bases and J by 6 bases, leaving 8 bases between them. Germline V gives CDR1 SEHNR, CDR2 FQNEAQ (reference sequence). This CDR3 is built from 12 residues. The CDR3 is CASSQSLNEQFF. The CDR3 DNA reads TGTGCCAGCAGCCAAAGTCTCAATGAGCAGTTCTTC.

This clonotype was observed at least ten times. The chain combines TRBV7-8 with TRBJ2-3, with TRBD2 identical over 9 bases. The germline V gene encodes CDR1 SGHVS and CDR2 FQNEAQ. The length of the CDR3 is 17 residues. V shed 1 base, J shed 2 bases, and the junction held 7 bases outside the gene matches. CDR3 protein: CASSLVPSGAFTDTQYF. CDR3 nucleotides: TGTGCCAGCAGCTTAGTTCCTAGCGGGGCTTTCACAGATACGCAGTATTTT.

The DNA of the CDR3 is TGTGCCAGTAGTAGCGGGGACGTGATGGCGCTTAATTCACCCCTCCACTTT. It yields the protein CASSSGDVMALNSPLHF. V gene TRBV19 combines with J gene TRBJ1-6; tentative D call: TRBD1 (5 bases). Trimming took 4 bases from V and 6 from J, leaving 19 bases between them. Germline-derived CDR1 and CDR2 are LNHDA and SQIVND (reference sequence). The CDR3 spans 17 residues.

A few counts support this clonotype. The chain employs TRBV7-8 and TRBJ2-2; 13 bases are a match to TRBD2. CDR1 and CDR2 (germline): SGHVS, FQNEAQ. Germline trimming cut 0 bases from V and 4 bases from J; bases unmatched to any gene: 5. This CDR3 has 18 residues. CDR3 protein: CASSLARLAGGSTGELFF. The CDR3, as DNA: TGTGCCAGCAGCTTAGCGCGACTAGCGGGAGGAAGCACCGGGGAGCTGTTTTTT.

In DNA form, the CDR3 reads TGTGCCAGTAGCCGGTTACCGGGAGAGGTGTACGAGCAGTACTTC. It encodes CASSRLPGEVYEQYF. This sequence joins TRBV19 and TRBJ2-7; D is perhaps TRBD2 (6 bases). This CDR3 spans 15 amino acids. V gave up 6 bases and J gave up 4 bases, with 19 bases separating them. Germline loops: CDR1 LNHDA, CDR2 SQIVND (reference sequence).

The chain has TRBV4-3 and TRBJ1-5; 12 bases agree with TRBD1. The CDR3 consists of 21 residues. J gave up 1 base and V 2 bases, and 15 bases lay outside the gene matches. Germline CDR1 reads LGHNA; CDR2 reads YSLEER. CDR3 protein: CASSQYRSGTGGSGSNQPQHF. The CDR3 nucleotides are TGCGCCAGCAGCCAATACCGTTCCGGGACAGGGGGCTCCGGGAGCAATCAGCCCCAGCATTTT.

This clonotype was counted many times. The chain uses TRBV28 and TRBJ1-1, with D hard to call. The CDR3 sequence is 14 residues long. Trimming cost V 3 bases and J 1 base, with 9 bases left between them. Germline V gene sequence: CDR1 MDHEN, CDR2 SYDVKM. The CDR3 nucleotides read TGTGCCAGCAGTTTTTCCAGGTCGAACACTGAAGCTTTCTTT. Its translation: CASSFSRSNTEAFF.

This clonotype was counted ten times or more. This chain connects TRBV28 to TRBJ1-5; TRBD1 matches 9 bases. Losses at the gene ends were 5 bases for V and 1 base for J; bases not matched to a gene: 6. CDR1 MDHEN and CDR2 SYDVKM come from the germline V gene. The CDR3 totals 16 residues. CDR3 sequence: CASSPQGAGSNQPQHF. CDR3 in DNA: TGTGCCAGCAGTCCACAGGGGGCGGGGAGCAATCAGCCCCAGCATTTT.

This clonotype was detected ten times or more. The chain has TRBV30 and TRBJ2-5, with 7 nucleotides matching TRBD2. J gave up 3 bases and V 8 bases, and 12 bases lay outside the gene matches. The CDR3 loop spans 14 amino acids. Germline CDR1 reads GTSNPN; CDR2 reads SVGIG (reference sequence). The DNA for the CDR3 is TGTGCCGGCAGGCCTAGCGGAAGTAAAGAGACCCAGTACTTC. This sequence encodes CAGRPSGSKETQYF.

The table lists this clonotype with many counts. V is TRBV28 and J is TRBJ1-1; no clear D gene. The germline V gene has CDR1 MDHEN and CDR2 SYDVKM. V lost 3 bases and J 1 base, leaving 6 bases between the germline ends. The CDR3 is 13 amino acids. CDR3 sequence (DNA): TGTGCCAGCAGTTTTAATAAGAACACTGAAGCTTTCTTT. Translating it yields CASSFNKNTEAFF.

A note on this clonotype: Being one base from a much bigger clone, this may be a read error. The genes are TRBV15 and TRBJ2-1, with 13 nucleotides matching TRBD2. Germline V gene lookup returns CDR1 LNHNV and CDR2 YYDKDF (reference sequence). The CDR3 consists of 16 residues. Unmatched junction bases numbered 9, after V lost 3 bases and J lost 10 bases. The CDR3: CATSREPGLAGLEQFF. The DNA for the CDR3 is TGTGCCACCAGCAGGGAACCGGGACTAGCGGGACTCGAGCAGTTCTTC.

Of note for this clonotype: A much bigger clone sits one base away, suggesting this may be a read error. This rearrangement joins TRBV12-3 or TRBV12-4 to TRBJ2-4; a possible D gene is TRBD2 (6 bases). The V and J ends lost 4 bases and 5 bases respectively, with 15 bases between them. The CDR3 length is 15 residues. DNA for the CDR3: TGTGCCAGCAGTTCCCAACTAGCCGAGGAAAACATTCAGTACTTC. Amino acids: CASSSQLAEENIQYF.

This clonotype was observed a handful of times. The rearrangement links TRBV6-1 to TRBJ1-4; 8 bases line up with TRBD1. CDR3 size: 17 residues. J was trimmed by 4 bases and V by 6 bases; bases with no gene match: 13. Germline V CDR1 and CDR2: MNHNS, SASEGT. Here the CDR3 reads CASRRRTGRLGNEKLFF. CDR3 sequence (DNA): TGTGCCAGCAGGAGAAGGACAGGGCGGCTCGGTAATGAAAAACTGTTTTTT.

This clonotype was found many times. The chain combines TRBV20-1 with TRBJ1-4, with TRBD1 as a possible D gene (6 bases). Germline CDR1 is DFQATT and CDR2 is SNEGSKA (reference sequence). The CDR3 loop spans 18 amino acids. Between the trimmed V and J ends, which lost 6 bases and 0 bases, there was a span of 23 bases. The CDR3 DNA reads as TGCAGTGCAAACAGGGATGGCACTACGTTGGCAACTAATGAAAAACTGTTTTTT. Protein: CSANRDGTTLATNEKLFF.

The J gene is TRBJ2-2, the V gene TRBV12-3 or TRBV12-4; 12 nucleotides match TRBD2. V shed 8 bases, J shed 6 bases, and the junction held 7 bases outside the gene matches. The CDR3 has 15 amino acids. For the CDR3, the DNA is TGTGCCAGCGGGTTGACTAGCGGGAGCGCCGGGGAGCTGTTTTTT. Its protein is CASGLTSGSAGELFF.

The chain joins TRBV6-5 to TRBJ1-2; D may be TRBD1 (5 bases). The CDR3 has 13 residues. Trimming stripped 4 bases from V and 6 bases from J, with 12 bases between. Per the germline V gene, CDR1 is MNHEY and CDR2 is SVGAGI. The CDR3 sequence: CASSFRDRHGYTF. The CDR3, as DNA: TGTGCCAGCAGTTTCCGGGACCGCCATGGCTACACCTTC.

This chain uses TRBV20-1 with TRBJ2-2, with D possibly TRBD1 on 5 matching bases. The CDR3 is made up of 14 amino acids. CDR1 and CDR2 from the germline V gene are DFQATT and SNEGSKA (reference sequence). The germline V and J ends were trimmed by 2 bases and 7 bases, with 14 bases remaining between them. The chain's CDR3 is CSARPVRANGELFF. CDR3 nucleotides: TGCAGTGCTAGACCCGTCAGGGCGAACGGGGAGCTGTTTTTT.

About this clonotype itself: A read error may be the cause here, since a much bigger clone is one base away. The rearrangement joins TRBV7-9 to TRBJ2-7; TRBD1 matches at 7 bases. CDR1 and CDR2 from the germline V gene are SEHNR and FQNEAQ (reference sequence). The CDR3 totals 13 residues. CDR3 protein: CASSQMTGHERHF. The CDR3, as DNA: TGTGCCAGCAGCCAAATGACAGGGCACGAGCGGCACTTC. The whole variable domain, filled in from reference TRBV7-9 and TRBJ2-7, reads DTGVSQNPRHKITKRGQNVTFRCDPISEHNRLYWYRQTLGQGPEFLTYFQNEAQLEKSRLLSDRFSAERPKGSFSTLEIQRTEQGDSAMYLCASSQMTGHERHFGPGTRLTVT.

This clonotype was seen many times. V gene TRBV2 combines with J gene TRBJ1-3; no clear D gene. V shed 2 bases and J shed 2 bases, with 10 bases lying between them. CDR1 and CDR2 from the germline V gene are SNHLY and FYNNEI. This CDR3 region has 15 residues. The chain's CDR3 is CASSETAMTGNTIYF. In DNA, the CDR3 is TGTGCCAGCAGTGAAACAGCCATGACTGGAAACACCATATATTTT.

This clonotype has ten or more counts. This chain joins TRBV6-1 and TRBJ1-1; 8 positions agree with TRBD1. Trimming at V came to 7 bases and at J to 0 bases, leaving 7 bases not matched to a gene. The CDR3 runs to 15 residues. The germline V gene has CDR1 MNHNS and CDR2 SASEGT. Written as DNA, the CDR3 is TGTGCCAGCACCAAAGACAGGGGAATGAACACTGAAGCTTTCTTT. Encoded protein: CASTKDRGMNTEAFF.

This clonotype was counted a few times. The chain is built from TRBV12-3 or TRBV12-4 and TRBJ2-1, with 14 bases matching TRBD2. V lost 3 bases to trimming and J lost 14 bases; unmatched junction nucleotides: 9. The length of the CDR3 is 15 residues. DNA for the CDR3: TGTGCCAGCAGTTTTAAGAGGACTAGCGGGAGGCACGAGTTCTTC. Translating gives CASSFKRTSGRHEFF.